Listed below are T cell receptor beta chains from one sample, sequenced in a study of human versus mouse CDR3 diversity and MHC coevolution. The protocol was immunoSEQ multiplex PCR, while the TCRdb copy is restricted to in-frame clones and leaves out a portion. Among over 60,000 clones listed, under 95% were seen once. Sequenced: naive CD4+ T cells from blood. These receptors were obtained from a person between 25 and 70 years old in good health. Each CDR3 is given with its conserved first and last residue. D genes are given only for firm matches. Not every row has a clone size; where given, it reads once, few, many or a size class.

V gene	J gene	clone size	CDR3 length	D gene	CDR3 protein	CDR3 DNA
TRBV4-1	TRBJ1-5	-	16	-	CASSQVPRGSNQPQHF	TGCGCCAGCAGCCAAGTTCCCAGGGGAAGCAATCAGCCCCAGCATTTT
TRBV5-4	TRBJ1-1	-	17	TRBD1	CASSRPGTGTLDTEAFF	TGTGCCAGCAGCCGCCCCGGGACAGGGACCCTCGACACTGAAGCTTTCTTT
TRBV6-5	TRBJ2-2	-	15	TRBD1	CASSRGQTHTGELFF	TGTGCCAGCAGCCGGGGACAGACCCACACCGGGGAGCTGTTTTTT
TRBV19	TRBJ2-7	-	13	-	CASSPRGDYEQYF	TGTGCCAGTAGTCCCCGGGGAGACTACGAGCAGTACTTC
TRBV7-2	TRBJ1-5	-	15	-	CASSLVISGNQPQHF	TGTGCCAGCAGCTTAGTAATCTCTGGCAATCAGCCCCAGCATTTT
TRBV19	TRBJ2-5	-	13	-	CASRQGHQETQYF	TGTGCCAGTAGACAGGGACACCAAGAGACCCAGTACTTC
TRBV6-1	TRBJ2-7	-	16	-	CASSEVIGTLTYEQYF	TGTGCCAGCAGTGAAGTGATCGGGACACTAACCTACGAGCAGTACTTC
TRBV27	TRBJ1-5	-	14	-	CASSMAGSNQPQHF	TGTGCCAGCTCAATGGCAGGAAGCAATCAGCCCCAGCATTTT
TRBV2	TRBJ2-7	-	14	-	CASSPDKGDYEQYF	TGTGCCAGCAGTCCGGACAAGGGGGACTACGAGCAGTACTTC
TRBV4-1	TRBJ2-3	once	16	-	CASSFDSAGGTDTQYF	TGCGCCAGCAGTTTTGACTCTGCCGGGGGCACAGATACGCAGTATTTT
TRBV6-5	TRBJ1-1	-	15	-	CASRLQGWDYTEAFF	TGTGCCAGCAGATTACAGGGATGGGATTACACTGAAGCTTTCTTT
TRBV6-6	TRBJ2-7	-	14	-	CASSYIGSSYEQYF	TGTGCCAGCAGTTATATTGGGAGCTCCTACGAGCAGTACTTC
TRBV28	TRBJ1-5	few	13	TRBD1	CASRQGANQPQHF	TGTGCCAGCCGACAGGGGGCTAATCAGCCCCAGCATTTT
TRBV7-3	TRBJ2-1	-	15	TRBD2	CASSLVAGDYNEQFF	TGTGCCAGCAGCTTAGTCGCGGGGGACTACAATGAGCAGTTCTTC
TRBV19	TRBJ2-7	once	15	-	CASSIFRGKTYEQYF	TGTGCCAGTAGTATTTTCCGGGGAAAGACCTACGAGCAGTACTTC
TRBV18	TRBJ1-1	-	16	TRBD1	CASSPPGQGWYTEAFF	TGTGCCAGCTCTCCCCCGGGACAGGGATGGTACACTGAAGCTTTCTTT
TRBV4-1	TRBJ2-1	-	16	TRBD1	CASSPRGTGSYNEQFF	TGCGCCAGCAGCCCTCGTGGGACAGGCTCCTACAATGAGCAGTTCTTC
TRBV19	TRBJ2-5	-	16	TRBD2	CASSSKGLAGRETQYF	TGTGCCAGTAGTAGTAAAGGACTAGCGGGAAGAGAGACCCAGTACTTC
TRBV5-4	TRBJ2-3	-	17	TRBD2	CASSSRTSGGSTDTQYF	TGTGCCAGCAGCTCCCGGACTAGCGGAGGGAGCACAGATACGCAGTATTTT
TRBV6-5	TRBJ2-7	-	13	TRBD1	CATIGTVAYEQYF	TGTGCCACCATTGGGACAGTAGCCTACGAGCAGTACTTC
TRBV2	TRBJ2-3	-	15	-	CASERTSRYTDTQYF	TGTGCCAGCGAGAGGACTTCACGTTACACAGATACGCAGTATTTT
TRBV18	TRBJ2-5	-	14	-	CASSRATGTETQYF	TGTGCCAGCTCCCGAGCCACGGGTACAGAGACCCAGTACTTC
TRBV10-2	TRBJ1-4	-	15	-	CASSERVRENEKLFF	TGCGCCAGCAGTGAACGGGTGAGGGAAAATGAAAAACTGTTTTTT